This TCR beta chain stems from a study of T cells after yellow fever vaccination. Germline V gene sequence: CDR1 DFQATT, CDR2 SNEGSKA (reference sequence). V shed 3 bases and J shed 4 bases, with 7 bases lying between them. The length of the CDR3 is 12 residues. TCRdb redid the calling of the 5' RACE reads with MiXCR, one entry per CDR3 protein. In the table there are about 300,000 distinct CDR3 sequences, 8.5% to 10% of which are singletons. This TCR came from a young man who received the YFV17D yellow fever vaccine. This sequence joins TRBV20-1 and TRBJ1-5; the D is unclear. Source: CD4+ T cells sorted from PBMCs, taken 5 days after the yellow fever booster vaccination. In nucleotides, the CDR3 is TGCAGTGCTAGCACCGTGAATCAGCCCCAGCATTTT. As protein: CSASTVNQPQHF.